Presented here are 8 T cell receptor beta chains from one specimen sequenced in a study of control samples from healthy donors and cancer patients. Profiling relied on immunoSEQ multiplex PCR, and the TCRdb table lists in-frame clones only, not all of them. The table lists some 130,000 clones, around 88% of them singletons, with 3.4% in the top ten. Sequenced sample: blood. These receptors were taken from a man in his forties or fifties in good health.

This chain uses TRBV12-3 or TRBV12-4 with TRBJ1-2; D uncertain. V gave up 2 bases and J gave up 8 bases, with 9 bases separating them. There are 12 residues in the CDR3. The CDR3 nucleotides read TGTGCCAGCAGTTTAACACGGTGGGGCTACACCTTC. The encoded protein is CASSLTRWGYTF.

The CDR3 nucleotides are TGCGCCAGCAGCCGAGACGGAGGGGGAAGATCCTACAATGAGCAGTTCTTC. Encoded protein: CASSRDGGGRSYNEQFF. V and J are TRBV4-1 and TRBJ2-1; possibly TRBD1 or TRBD2 for D (6 bases each). The germline V gene encodes CDR1 MGHRA and CDR2 YSYEKL. Trimming took 4 bases from V and 1 from J, leaving 17 bases between them. The CDR3 consists of 17 residues.

The CDR3 nucleotides are TGTGCCAGTCGCGCCAGGGCTTCCTACGAGCAGTACTTC. As protein: CASRARASYEQYF. This chain connects TRBV19 to TRBJ2-7, with D perhaps TRBD1 (5 bases). The V end was cut by 8 bases, the J end by 1 base, with 12 bases between. Germline CDR1 is LNHDA and CDR2 is SQIVND (reference sequence). This CDR3 region has 13 residues.

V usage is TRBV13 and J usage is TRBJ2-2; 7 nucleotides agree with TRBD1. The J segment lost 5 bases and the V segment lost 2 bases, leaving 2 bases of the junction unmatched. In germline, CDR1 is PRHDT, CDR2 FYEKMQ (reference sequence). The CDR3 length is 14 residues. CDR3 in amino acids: CASSLYRGTGELFF. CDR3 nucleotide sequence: TGTGCCAGCAGCTTATACAGGGGAACCGGGGAGCTGTTTTTT.

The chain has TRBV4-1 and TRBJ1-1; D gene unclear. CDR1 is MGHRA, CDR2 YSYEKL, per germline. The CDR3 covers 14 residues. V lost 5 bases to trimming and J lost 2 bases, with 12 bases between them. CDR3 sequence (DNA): TGCGCCAGCAGCGTAAGACATCTTAACACTGAAGCTTTCTTT. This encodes CASSVRHLNTEAFF.

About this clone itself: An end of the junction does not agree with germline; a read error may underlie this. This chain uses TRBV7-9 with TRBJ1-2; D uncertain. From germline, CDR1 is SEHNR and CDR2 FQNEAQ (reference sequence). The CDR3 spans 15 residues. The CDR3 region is CASSFVGRSNYGHTF. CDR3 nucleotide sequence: TGTGCCAGCAGCTTCGTGGGGAGGAGTAACTATGGCCACACCTTC.

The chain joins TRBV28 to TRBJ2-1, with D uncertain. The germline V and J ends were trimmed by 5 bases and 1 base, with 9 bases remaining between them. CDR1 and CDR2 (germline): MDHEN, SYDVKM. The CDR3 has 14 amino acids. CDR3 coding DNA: TGTGCCAGCAGTGAGAAGGCATCCTACAATGAGCAGTTCTTC. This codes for CASSEKASYNEQFF.

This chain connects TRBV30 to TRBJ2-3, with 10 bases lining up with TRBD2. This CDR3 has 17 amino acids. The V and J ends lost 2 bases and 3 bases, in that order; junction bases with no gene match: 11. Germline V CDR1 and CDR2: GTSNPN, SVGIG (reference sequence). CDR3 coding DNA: TGTGCCTGGAGTACGAGAAGGACTAGCGGTTTTACAGATACGCAGTATTTT. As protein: CAWSTRRTSGFTDTQYF.